The text below deals with one TCR beta chain. The antigen is not known. The data stem from a study of cytomegalovirus exposure and HLA in healthy donors. PCR was performed using 60 Vbeta and 13 Jbeta primers. Method: immunoSEQ multiplex PCR; TCRdb's copy keeps in-frame clones and lacks some. Listed are around 140,000 clones; 0.9% to 1% falls within the top ten. General study points: In an earlier analysis, productive rearrangement rates for most beta V segments clustered near 87% or 30%. Cytomegalovirus-associated TCR beta chains were listed, numbering over 150. As was reported, the classifier diagnosed cytomegalovirus status with high specificity and sensitivity.

V shed 4 bases and J 3 bases; nucleotides not matched to a gene: 7. The germline gives CDR1 GTSNPN, CDR2 SVGIG (reference sequence). The CDR3 has 15 amino acids. The clonotype comes from a male donor in good health and CMV-seronegative. The sample comprised PBMCs. V usage is TRBV30 and J usage is TRBJ2-2, with 8 bases aligning to TRBD2. CDR3 loop: CAWTGGGRYTGELFF. The DNA of the CDR3 is TGTGCCTGGACCGGGGGGGGGCGGTACACCGGGGAGCTGTTTTTT.